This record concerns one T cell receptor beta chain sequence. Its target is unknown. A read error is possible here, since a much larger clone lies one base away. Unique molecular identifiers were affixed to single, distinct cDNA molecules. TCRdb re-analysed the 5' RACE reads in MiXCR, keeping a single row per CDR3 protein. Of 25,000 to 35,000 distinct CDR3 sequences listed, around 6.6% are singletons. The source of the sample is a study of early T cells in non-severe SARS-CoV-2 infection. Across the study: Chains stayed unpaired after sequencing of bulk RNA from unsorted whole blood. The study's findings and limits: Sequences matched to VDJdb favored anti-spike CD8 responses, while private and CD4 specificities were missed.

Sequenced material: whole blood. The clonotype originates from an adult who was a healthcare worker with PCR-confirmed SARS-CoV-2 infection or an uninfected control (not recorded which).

The CDR3 loop reads CVSSRPDRLGEQYF. The CDR3 DNA reads TGTGTCAGCAGCCGTCCGGACAGATTAGGCGAGCAGTACTTC. J is TRBJ2-7 and V is TRBV7-2; D possibly corresponds to TRBD1 (6 bases). From germline, CDR1 is SGHTA and CDR2 FQGNSA. CDR3 size: 14 residues. The variable domain in full, completed from reference TRBV7-2 and TRBJ2-7, reads GAGVSQSPSNKVTEKGKDVELRCDPISGHTALYWYRQSLGQGLEFLIYFQGNSAPDKSGLPSDRFSAERTGGSVSTLTIQRTQQEDSAVYLCVSSRPDRLGEQYFGPGTRLTVT.